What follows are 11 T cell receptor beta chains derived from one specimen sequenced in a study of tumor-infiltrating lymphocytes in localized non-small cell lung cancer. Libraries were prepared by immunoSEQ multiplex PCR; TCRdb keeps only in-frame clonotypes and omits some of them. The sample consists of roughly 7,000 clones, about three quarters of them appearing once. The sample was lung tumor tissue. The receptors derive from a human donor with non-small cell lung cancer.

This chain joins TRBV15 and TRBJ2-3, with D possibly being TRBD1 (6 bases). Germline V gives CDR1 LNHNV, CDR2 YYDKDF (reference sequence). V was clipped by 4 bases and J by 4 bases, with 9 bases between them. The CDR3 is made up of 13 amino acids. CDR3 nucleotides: TGTGCCACCAGCAAGGACAGATCAGATACGCAGTATTTT. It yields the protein CATSKDRSDTQYF.

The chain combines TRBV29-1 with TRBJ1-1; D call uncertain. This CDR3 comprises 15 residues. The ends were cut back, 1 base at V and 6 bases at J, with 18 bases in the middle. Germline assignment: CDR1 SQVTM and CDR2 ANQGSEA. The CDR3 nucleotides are TGCAGCGTTGAAGCCGCCCACGGTGACAACGCTGAAGCTTTCTTT. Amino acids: CSVEAAHGDNAEAFF.

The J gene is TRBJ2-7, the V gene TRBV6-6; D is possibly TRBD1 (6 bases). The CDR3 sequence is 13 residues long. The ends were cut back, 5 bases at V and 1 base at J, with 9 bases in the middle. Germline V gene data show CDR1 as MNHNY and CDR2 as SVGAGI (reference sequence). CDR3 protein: CASSGTRSYEQYF. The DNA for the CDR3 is TGTGCCAGCAGTGGGACAAGGTCCTACGAGCAGTACTTC.

The CDR3, as DNA: TGCGCCAGCAGCCAAGATAGATCAGTGAACTATGGCTACACCTTC. Its translation is CASSQDRSVNYGYTF. The V gene is TRBV4-3, the J gene TRBJ1-2; no firm D call. V lost 0 bases, J lost 2 bases, and 10 bases lay in between. Germline loops: CDR1 LGHNA, CDR2 YSLEER. This CDR3 has 15 amino acids.

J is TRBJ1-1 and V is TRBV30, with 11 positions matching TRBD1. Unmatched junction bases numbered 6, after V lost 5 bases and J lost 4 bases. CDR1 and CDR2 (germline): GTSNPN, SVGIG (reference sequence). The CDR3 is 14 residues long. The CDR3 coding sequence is TGTGCCTGGGACGCCGGGACAGGGGGCACTGAAGCTTTCTTT. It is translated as CAWDAGTGGTEAFF.

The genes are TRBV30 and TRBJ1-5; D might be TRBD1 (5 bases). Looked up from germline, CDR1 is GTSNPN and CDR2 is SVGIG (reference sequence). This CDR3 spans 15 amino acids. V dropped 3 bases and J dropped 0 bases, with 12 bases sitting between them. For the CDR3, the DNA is TGTGCCTGGAGCAGCCGACAGAATAGCAATCAGCCCCAGCATTTT. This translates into CAWSSRQNSNQPQHF. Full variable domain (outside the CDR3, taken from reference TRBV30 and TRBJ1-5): SQTIHQWPATLVQPVGSPLSLECTVEGTSNPNLYWYRQAAGRGLQLLFYSVGIGQISSEVPQNLSASRPQDRQFILSSKKLLLSDSGFYLCAWSSRQNSNQPQHFGDGTRLSIL.

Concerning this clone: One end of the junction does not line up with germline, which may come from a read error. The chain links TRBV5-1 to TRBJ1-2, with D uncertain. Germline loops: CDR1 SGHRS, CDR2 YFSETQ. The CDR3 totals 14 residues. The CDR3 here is CASRLEDGIYGYTF. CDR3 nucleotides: TGCGCCAGCAGGTTGGAGGACGGCATCTATGGCTACACCTTC.

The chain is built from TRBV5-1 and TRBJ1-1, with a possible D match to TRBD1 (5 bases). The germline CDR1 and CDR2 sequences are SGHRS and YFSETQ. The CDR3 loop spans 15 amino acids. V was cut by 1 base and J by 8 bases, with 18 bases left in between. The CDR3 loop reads CASSLSSGPSAEAFF. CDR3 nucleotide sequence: TGCGCCAGCAGCTTGTCCTCAGGGCCATCAGCCGAAGCTTTCTTT.

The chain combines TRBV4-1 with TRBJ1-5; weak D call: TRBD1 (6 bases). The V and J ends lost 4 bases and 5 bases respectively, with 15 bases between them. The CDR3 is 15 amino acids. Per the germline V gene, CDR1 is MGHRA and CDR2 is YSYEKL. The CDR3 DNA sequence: TGCGCCAGCAGCCCTAATACAGGGTCTCATCAGCCCCAGCATTTT. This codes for CASSPNTGSHQPQHF.

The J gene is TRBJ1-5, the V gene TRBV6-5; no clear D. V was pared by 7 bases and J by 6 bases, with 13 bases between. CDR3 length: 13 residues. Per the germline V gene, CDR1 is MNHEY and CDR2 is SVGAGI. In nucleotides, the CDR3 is TGTGCCAGCACGACAAGGGCGGGTCAGCCCCAGCATTTT. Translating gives CASTTRAGQPQHF.

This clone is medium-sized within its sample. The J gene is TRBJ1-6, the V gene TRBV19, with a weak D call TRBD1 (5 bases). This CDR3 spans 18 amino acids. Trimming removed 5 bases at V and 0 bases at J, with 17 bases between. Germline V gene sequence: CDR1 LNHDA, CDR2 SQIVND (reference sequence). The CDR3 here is CASSPRDPRSSYNSPLHF. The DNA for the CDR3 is TGTGCCAGTAGTCCGAGGGACCCTCGGAGCTCCTATAATTCACCCCTCCACTTT.